What follows are 21 T cell receptor beta chains derived from one specimen sequenced in a study of T cells in Graves' hyperthyroidism and ophthalmopathy. Amplified regions were TCR beta CDR3 sequences from RNA transcripts. With the HTBI primer set, the TCR CDR3 went through a first round of RT-PCR. MiXCR, applied by TCRdb to the multiplex PCR reads, yields one record per CDR3 protein. The sample contains about 270,000 distinct CDR3 sequences, roughly 15% of which appear only once. Sequenced input: blood. The receptors come from a woman between 50 and 59 years old with Graves' hyperthyroidism that later progressed to Graves' ophthalmopathy.

The chain joins TRBV4-1 to TRBJ2-3; 7 bases fit TRBD2. The ends lost 4 bases at V and 2 bases at J; junction bases unmatched: 12. The V gene's germline CDR1 is MGHRA and CDR2 YSYEKL. This CDR3 comprises 17 residues. CDR3 coding DNA: TGCGCCAGCAGCCCGCAGAGGGAGGGAGGGATCACAGATACGCAGTATTTT. It specifies CASSPQREGGITDTQYF.

The chain uses TRBV15 and TRBJ2-1; D is uncertain. The CDR3 covers 14 residues. Germline V lookup: CDR1 LNHNV, CDR2 YYDKDF (reference sequence). V lost 5 bases to trimming and J lost 0 bases, with 8 bases between them. The CDR3, as DNA: TGTGCCACCAGCGACCGAGGCTCCTACAATGAGCAGTTCTTC. Its protein product is CATSDRGSYNEQFF.

The sample holds many counts of this clonotype. V gene TRBV6-6 combines with J gene TRBJ2-7; the match to TRBD2 covers 11 bases. CDR1 and CDR2 from the germline V gene are MNHNY and SVGAGI (reference sequence). Trimming cost V 0 bases and J 2 bases; bases outside gene matches: 9. The CDR3 is 18 amino acids. CDR3 sequence (DNA): TGTGCCAGCAGTTACTCGGGGACTAGCGGACCTACCACCTACGAGCAGTACTTC. This codes for CASSYSGTSGPTTYEQYF.

This clonotype was recorded at least ten times. In nucleotides, the CDR3 is TGTGCCAGCAGTTTAGGACCCCTGAGAGAGCAGTACTTC. Translation gives CASSLGPLREQYF. The chain is built from TRBV28 and TRBJ2-7, with D unresolved. The ends were cut back, 2 bases at V and 7 bases at J, with 12 bases in the middle. The germline gives CDR1 MDHEN, CDR2 SYDVKM. CDR3 length: 13 residues.

A few counts support this clonotype. This chain joins TRBV5-5 and TRBJ1-1; TRBD1 might be the D (5 bases). The length of the CDR3 is 13 residues. Germline values: CDR1 SGHKS, CDR2 YYEKEE (reference sequence). V gave up 2 bases and J gave up 3 bases, with 8 bases separating them. CDR3 sequence (DNA): TGTGCCAGCAGCTTAATCAGGGACACTGAAGCTTTCTTT. Encoded protein: CASSLIRDTEAFF.

This clonotype appeared many times. This chain connects TRBV18 to TRBJ1-3; no clear D gene. Germline V CDR1 and CDR2: KGHSH, LQKENI. With 0 bases removed from V and 0 bases from J, the gap between germline ends came to 9 bases. The CDR3 is 16 amino acids. As DNA, the CDR3 is TGTGCCAGCTCACCACCGGGCACCCTCTCTGGAAACACCATATATTTT. Encoded protein: CASSPPGTLSGNTIYF.

This clonotype was recorded at least ten times. The V and J genes are TRBV2 and TRBJ2-7; 9 nucleotides match TRBD2. The V and J ends lost 1 base and 5 bases, in that order; junction bases with no gene match: 6. CDR3 length: 15 amino acids. Germline V gives CDR1 SNHLY, CDR2 FYNNEI. CDR3: CASSEEEAGGNEQYF. The CDR3 DNA reads TGTGCCAGCAGTGAAGAAGAAGCGGGAGGCAACGAGCAGTACTTC. Full variable domain (missing parts from reference TRBV2 and TRBJ2-7): EPEVTQTPSHQVTQMGQEVILRCVPISNHLYFYWYRQILGQKVEFLVSFYNNEISEKSEIFDDQFSVERPDGSNFTLKIRSTKLEDSAMYFCASSEEEAGGNEQYFGPGTRLTVT.

This clonotype has at least ten counts. The J gene is TRBJ1-2, the V gene TRBV7-9; the D gene is possibly TRBD1 (5 bases). V was shortened by 5 bases and J by 1 base, with 23 bases between the two germline ends. Germline V gene lookup returns CDR1 SEHNR and CDR2 FQNEAQ (reference sequence). CDR3 length: 18 residues. For the CDR3, the DNA is TGTGCCAGCAGCCCCCCAAAGAGTTGGGGGGGACTTAACTATGGCTACACCTTC. This codes for CASSPPKSWGGLNYGYTF.

This clonotype has more than one count but fewer than ten. Relative to the germline gene, one junction end is altered; a read error may explain this. The rearrangement joins TRBV5-1 to TRBJ1-2; 8 bases map to TRBD1. This CDR3 region has 15 residues. Germline assignment: CDR1 SGHRS and CDR2 YFSETQ. The CDR3 coding sequence is TGCACCAGCAGCCCTCTGACAGGGGACAGCTATGGCTACACCTTC. Protein product: CTSSPLTGDSYGYTF. Filled out from reference TRBV5-1 and TRBJ1-2, the complete variable domain reads KAGVTQTPRYLIKTRGQQVTLSCSPISGHRSVSWYQQTPGQGLQFLFEYFSETQRNKGNFPGRFSGRQFSNSRSEMNVSTLELGDSALYLCTSSPLTGDSYGYTFGSGTRLTVV.

About this clonotype itself: This may stem from a read error, because a much larger clone lies one nucleotide away. This chain connects TRBV2 to TRBJ1-1; D gene uncertain. The CDR3 is 11 amino acids. Germline assignment: CDR1 SNHLY and CDR2 FYNNEI. CDR3 region: CAIPDQTEACF. As DNA, the CDR3 is TGTGCCATACCGGACCAAACTGAAGCTTGCTTT.

The V call is TRBV14, the J call TRBJ1-1; maybe TRBD1 (6 bases). V lost 6 bases to trimming and J lost 2 bases, with 13 bases between them. The germline V gene has CDR1 SGHDN and CDR2 FVKESK. The CDR3 consists of 14 residues. The CDR3 DNA reads as TGTGCCAGCAGTCGAGCACAGGGCAACACTGAAGCTTTCTTT. This codes for CASSRAQGNTEAFF.

This clonotype has just a few counts. The chain has TRBV20-1 and TRBJ2-6; D not certain. CDR3 size: 16 residues. Between the trimmed V and J ends, which lost 3 bases and 0 bases, there was a span of 12 bases. Per the germline V gene, CDR1 is DFQATT and CDR2 is SNEGSKA (reference sequence). This CDR3 is CSARVGILSGANVLTF. DNA of the CDR3: TGCAGTGCTAGGGTAGGAATACTCTCTGGGGCCAACGTCCTGACTTTC.

This clonotype was counted at least ten times. V and J are TRBV29-1 and TRBJ2-2; tentatively, D is TRBD1 or TRBD2 (5 bases each). V lost 4 bases and J 2 bases, leaving 8 bases between the germline ends. Germline values: CDR1 SQVTM, CDR2 ANQGSEA. The CDR3 runs to 13 residues. CDR3 sequence (DNA): TGCAGCGTTGTGAGGGGCAACACCGGGGAGCTGTTTTTT. Amino acid sequence: CSVVRGNTGELFF.

This clonotype occurred many times. This sequence joins TRBV9 and TRBJ2-1, with 8 bases aligning to TRBD2. In germline, CDR1 is SGDLS, CDR2 YYNGEE. This CDR3 comprises 17 residues. Trimming at V came to 3 bases and at J to 2 bases, leaving 10 bases not matched to a gene. This chain's CDR3 is CASSASAAGVAYNEQFF. DNA of the CDR3: TGTGCCAGCAGCGCCTCGGCAGCGGGAGTAGCCTACAATGAGCAGTTCTTC.

This clonotype was observed a few times. The chain combines TRBV9 with TRBJ1-2; 8 bases line up with TRBD1. After removal of 0 bases from V and 6 bases from J, the junction contained 7 bases not matched to a gene. The CDR3 is made up of 15 amino acids. Germline CDR1 is SGDLS and CDR2 is YYNGEE. CDR3 protein: CASSVDWRTGNGYTF. The CDR3 DNA sequence: TGTGCCAGCAGCGTAGATTGGCGGACAGGGAATGGCTACACCTTC. The variable domain in full, with the rest retrieved from reference TRBV9 and TRBJ1-2, is DSGVTQTPKHLITATGQRVTLRCSPRSGDLSVYWYQQSLDQGLQFLIQYYNGEERAKGNILERFSAQQFPDLHSELNLSSLELGDSALYFCASSVDWRTGNGYTFGSGTRLTVV.

This clonotype was counted ten times or more. The gene calls are TRBV5-1 and TRBJ2-1; 12 bases match TRBD2. The germline V gene has CDR1 SGHRS and CDR2 YFSETQ. This CDR3 spans 17 amino acids. V lost 4 bases to trimming and J lost 0 bases; unmatched junction nucleotides: 5. The CDR3 here is CASSHSSGRDSYNEQFF. CDR3 nucleotide sequence: TGCGCCAGCAGCCATTCTAGCGGGAGGGACTCCTACAATGAGCAGTTCTTC.

This chain connects TRBV5-1 to TRBJ1-6; 8 bases align to TRBD1. The CDR3 is 16 residues long. Trimming took 4 bases from V and 4 from J; bases not matched to a gene: 7. CDR1 and CDR2 from the germline V gene are SGHRS and YFSETQ. DNA for the CDR3: TGCGCCAGCAGCGCGGAGGGACAGGCTTATAATTCACCCCTCCACTTT. It codes for CASSAEGQAYNSPLHF.

This clonotype was found many times. This sequence joins TRBV5-5 and TRBJ2-7, with 9 bases matching TRBD1. In germline, CDR1 is SGHKS, CDR2 YYEKEE (reference sequence). The V gene end was trimmed by 2 bases and the J gene end by 2 bases; junction bases not matched to a gene: 5. The length of the CDR3 is 15 residues. This CDR3 reads CASSFAGTGTYEQYF. CDR3 in DNA: TGTGCCAGCAGCTTTGCCGGGACAGGGACCTACGAGCAGTACTTC.

Many counts were recorded for this clonotype. This chain links TRBV12-3 or TRBV12-4 with TRBJ2-7; TRBD1 matches 9 bases. Losses at the gene ends were 4 bases for V and 1 base for J; bases not matched to a gene: 5. This CDR3 contains 15 residues. The CDR3 coding sequence is TGTGCCAGCAGTTCCCGACAGGGGGGATCCTACGAGCAGTACTTC. It codes for CASSSRQGGSYEQYF.

The chain combines TRBV9 with TRBJ2-5, with TRBD2 matching 9 bases. This CDR3 spans 16 amino acids. Germline lookup yields CDR1 SGDLS and CDR2 YYNGEE. The V segment lost 4 bases and the J segment 2 bases; nucleotides outside the gene matches: 9. CDR3 nucleotides: TGTGCCAGCAGCCCAACCGGGACTAGCCGTCAAGAGACCCAGTACTTC. It codes for CASSPTGTSRQETQYF.

Many counts were recorded for this clonotype. The chain is built from TRBV7-9 and TRBJ2-4; 10 bases are shared with TRBD1. The ends lost 4 bases at V and 6 bases at J; junction bases unmatched: 3. Looked up from germline, CDR1 is SEHNR and CDR2 is FQNEAQ (reference sequence). CDR3 size: 14 residues. The CDR3 DNA follows: TGTGCCAGCAGCTCCGACAGGGGGCGAAACATTCAGTACTTC. Its protein product is CASSSDRGRNIQYF.